The rows below give T cell receptor beta chains drawn from one sample of a study of chemoradiotherapy in HPV16-positive cancers. Profiling relied on immunoSEQ multiplex PCR, and the TCRdb table lists in-frame clones only, not all of them. The table lists 25,000 to 30,000 clones, around four fifths of them singletons. The sequencing used blood, collected from a patient who underwent chemoradiotherapy. These receptors were taken from a human donor with HPV-associated anogenital cancer. Both conserved end residues are part of each CDR3. The D gene is left open where the match is weak. Clone size is shown for a subset of rows, as once, few, many or a class of expanded clone.

j_call,d_call,clone_size,v_call,cdr3_aa,cdr3_nt
TRBJ1-4,.,.,TRBV29-1,CSVLGDEKLFF,TGCAGCGTCTTAGGGGATGAAAAACTGTTTTTT
TRBJ2-5,TRBD2,.,TRBV5-1,CASSPGLAGGTPEETQYF,TGCGCCAGCAGCCCGGGACTAGCGGGGGGGACTCCGGAAGAGACCCAGTACTTC
TRBJ1-2,.,.,TRBV11-2,CASSFRYLCYGYTF,TGTGCCAGCAGCTTCAGGTATTTATGTTATGGCTACACCTTC
TRBJ1-6,.,.,TRBV4-1,CASSLSPGDNSPLHF,TGCGCCAGCAGCCTCAGTCCAGGGGATAATTCACCCCTCCACTTT
TRBJ2-7,.,.,TRBV10-3,CASMSSYEQYF,TGTGCCTCCATGAGCTCCTACGAGCAGTACTTC
TRBJ2-3,.,.,TRBV9,CASSGTTPSTDTQYF,TGTGCCAGCAGCGGAACTACTCCTAGCACAGATACGCAGTATTTT
TRBJ1-2,.,.,TRBV11-1,CASSSGRAGYTF,TGTGCCAGCTCCTCCGGCCGGGCCGGCTACACCTTC
TRBJ2-5,.,.,TRBV4-2,CASSTMETQYF,TGTGCCAGCAGTACTATGGAGACCCAGTACTTC
TRBJ2-2,.,.,TRBV19,CASSQHPSNTGELFF,TGTGCCAGTAGTCAACATCCTTCGAACACCGGGGAGCTGTTTTTT
TRBJ2-5,TRBD1,.,TRBV6-1,CASSNDREETQYF,TGTGCCAGCAGTAATGACAGGGAAGAGACCCAGTACTTC
TRBJ2-7,.,.,TRBV5-1,CASSLAGEKQYF,TGCGCCAGCAGCTTAGCTGGGGAGAAGCAGTACTTC
TRBJ2-3,TRBD2,.,TRBV5-1,CASSHVSGGAFTDTQYF,TGCGCCAGCAGCCACGTTAGCGGGGGGGCTTTCACAGATACGCAGTATTTT
TRBJ2-2,.,.,TRBV5-1,CASSFDPTRGSGELFF,TGCGCCAGCAGCTTTGACCCCACGCGGGGCTCCGGGGAGCTGTTTTTT
TRBJ1-2,.,.,TRBV19,CASRQQGHDSGYTF,TGTGCCAGTAGACAACAGGGACACGATTCTGGCTACACCTTC
TRBJ1-1,.,.,TRBV5-1,CASSLSAMNTEAFF,TGCGCCAGCAGCTTATCCGCAATGAACACTGAAGCTTTCTTT
TRBJ1-4,.,.,TRBV15,CATSRARGRTNEKLFF,TGTGCCACCAGCAGAGCGCGGGGAAGAACTAATGAAAAACTGTTTTTT
TRBJ2-5,.,.,TRBV4-1,CASSQDGLVGETQYF,TGCGCCAGCAGCCAAGATGGTCTCGTAGGAGAGACCCAGTACTTC
TRBJ1-5,.,once,TRBV19,CASSSGGAGNQPQHF,TGTGCCAGTAGTAGCGGGGGAGCTGGCAATCAGCCCCAGCATTTT
TRBJ1-1,TRBD1,.,TRBV29-1,CSVDGTAINTEAFF,TGCAGCGTTGACGGGACAGCGATTAACACTGAAGCTTTCTTT
TRBJ1-2,.,few,TRBV12-2,CASRLETNYGYTF,TGTGCAAGTCGCTTAGAGACAAACTATGGCTACACCTTC
TRBJ1-2,TRBD1,few,TRBV19,CASSAWDRVFGYTF,TGTGCCAGTAGTGCTTGGGACAGGGTGTTCGGCTACACCTTC
TRBJ2-7,.,.,TRBV7-2,CASSPDRDRAAYEQYF,TGTGCCAGCAGCCCGGACCGTGACAGAGCTGCCTACGAGCAGTACTTC
TRBJ2-1,.,.,TRBV6-5,CASSSIRREQFF,TGTGCCAGCAGTTCCATACGCCGTGAGCAGTTCTTC
TRBJ2-1,TRBD1,.,TRBV4-1,CASSPGGGEQFF,TGCGCCAGCAGCCCAGGGGGCGGTGAGCAGTTCTTC
TRBJ1-5,TRBD1,.,TRBV27,CASRPGQGSRGNQPQHF,TGTGCCAGCAGACCGGGACAGGGGTCTCGGGGCAATCAGCCCCAGCATTTT
TRBJ2-3,TRBD1,.,TRBV5-1,CASSPFGTGASDTQYF,TGCGCCAGCAGCCCCTTCGGGACAGGGGCTTCAGATACGCAGTATTTT
TRBJ1-1,.,.,TRBV6-5,CASKRSGTEAFF,TGTGCCAGCAAGCGGTCCGGCACTGAAGCTTTCTTT
TRBJ2-3,TRBD2,.,TRBV7-2,CASSVISGGAGDTQYF,TGTGCCAGCAGCGTCATTAGCGGGGGGGCAGGAGATACGCAGTATTTT
TRBJ1-2,.,.,TRBV30,CAWSDDRGYTF,TGTGCCTGGAGTGATGACAGAGGCTACACCTTC
TRBJ1-4,TRBD1,.,TRBV6-1,CASSEALHRQGMGEKLFF,TGTGCCAGCAGTGAAGCACTCCATAGACAGGGAATGGGTGAAAAACTGTTTTTT
TRBJ2-3,TRBD2,.,TRBV4-2,CASSQGLAGGQDTQYF,TGTGCCAGCAGCCAGGGACTAGCGGGGGGGCAAGATACGCAGTATTTT
TRBJ2-7,TRBD1,.,TRBV7-9,CASSLGTGVTYEQYF,TGTGCCAGCAGCTTAGGGACAGGGGTAACCTACGAGCAGTACTTC
TRBJ1-5,TRBD1,.,TRBV19,CASRGQGMRQPQHF,TGTGCCAGTAGGGGACAGGGGATGCGACAGCCCCAGCATTTT
TRBJ2-2,TRBD2,.,TRBV5-1,CASSKRTSGTGELFF,TGCGCCAGCAGCAAGAGGACTAGCGGCACCGGGGAGCTGTTTTTT
TRBJ1-3,.,.,TRBV9,CASSVESSGNTIYF,TGTGCCAGCAGCGTAGAATCCTCTGGAAACACCATATATTTT
TRBJ2-3,.,.,TRBV5-6,CASSFGVLADTQYF,TGTGCCAGCAGCTTCGGCGTGCTAGCAGATACGCAGTATTTT